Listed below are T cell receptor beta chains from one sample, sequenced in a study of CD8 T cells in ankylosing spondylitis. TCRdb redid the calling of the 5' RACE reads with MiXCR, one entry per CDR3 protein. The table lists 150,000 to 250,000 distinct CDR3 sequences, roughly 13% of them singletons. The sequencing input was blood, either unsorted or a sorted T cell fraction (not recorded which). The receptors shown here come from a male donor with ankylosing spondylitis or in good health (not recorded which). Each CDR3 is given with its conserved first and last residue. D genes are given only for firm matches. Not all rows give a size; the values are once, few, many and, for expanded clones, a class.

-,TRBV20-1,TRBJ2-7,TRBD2,CSALGREVSYEQYF,TGCAGTGCTCTGGGGCGGGAGGTTTCCTACGAGCAGTACTTC
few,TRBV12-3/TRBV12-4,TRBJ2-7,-,CASSTSYYEQYF,TGTGCCAGCAGTACCAGCTACTACGAGCAGTACTTC
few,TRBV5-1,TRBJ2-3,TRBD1,CASSFGQGSDTQYF,TGCGCCAGCAGCTTCGGACAGGGGTCAGATACGCAGTATTTT
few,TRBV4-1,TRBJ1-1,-,CASSQEGLATEAFF,TGCGCCAGCAGCCAAGAAGGGTTGGCCACTGAAGCTTTCTTT
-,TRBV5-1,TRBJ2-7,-,CASSLDAGRGSYEQYF,TGCGCCAGCAGCTTAGACGCGGGAAGGGGATCCTACGAGCAGTACTTC
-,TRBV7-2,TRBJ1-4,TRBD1,CASSRVPGQGLSEKLFF,TGTGCCAGCAGCCGAGTCCCGGGACAGGGTTTGAGTGAAAAACTGTTTTTT
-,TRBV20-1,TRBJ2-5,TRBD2,CSARDRTSVQETQYF,TGCAGTGCTAGAGACCGGACTAGCGTCCAAGAGACCCAGTACTTC
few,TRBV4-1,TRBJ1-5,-,CASSQTAGNQPQHF,TGCGCCAGCAGCCAAACGGCGGGGAATCAGCCCCAGCATTTT
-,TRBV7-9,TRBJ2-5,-,CASRRPRSGETQYF,TGTGCCAGCAGGCGACCGAGGTCCGGGGAGACCCAGTACTTC
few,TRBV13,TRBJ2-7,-,CASSSLGRTNEQYF,TGTGCCAGCAGCTCCCTCGGGAGAACCAACGAGCAGTACTTC
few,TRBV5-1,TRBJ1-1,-,CASSSSNTEAFF,TGCGCCAGCAGCTCGAGCAACACTGAAGCTTTCTTT
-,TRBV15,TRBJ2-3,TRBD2,CATSFRGGTDTQYF,TGTGCCACCAGTTTCCGGGGGGGCACAGATACGCAGTATTTT
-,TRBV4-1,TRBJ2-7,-,CASGPLGVKNPYEQYF,TGCGCCAGCGGTCCTTTGGGGGTGAAGAACCCCTACGAGCAGTACTTC
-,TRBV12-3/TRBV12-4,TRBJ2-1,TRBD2,CASSLGLAGGREQFF,TGTGCCAGCAGTCTAGGACTAGCGGGAGGTCGTGAGCAGTTCTTC
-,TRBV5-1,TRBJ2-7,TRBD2,CASSRSSGSIYEQYF,TGCGCCAGCAGCAGGTCTAGCGGAAGTATATACGAGCAGTACTTC
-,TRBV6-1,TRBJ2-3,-,CAVGLNTQYF,TGTGCCGTAGGTCTGAATACGCAGTATTTT
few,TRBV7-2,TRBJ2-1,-,CASSFPSGAIYEQFF,TGTGCCAGCAGCTTTCCGAGCGGAGCAATATATGAGCAGTTCTTC
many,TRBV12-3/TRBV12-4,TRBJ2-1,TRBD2,CASSHSGGPYNEQFF,TGTGCCAGCAGTCACAGCGGGGGGCCTTACAATGAGCAGTTCTTC
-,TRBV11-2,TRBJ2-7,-,CASSLVETDSYEQYF,TGTGCCAGCAGCTTAGTAGAGACAGACTCCTACGAGCAGTACTTC
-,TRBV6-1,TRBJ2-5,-,CASRPSGGYETQYF,TGTGCCAGCAGGCCCTCTGGGGGTTATGAGACCCAGTACTTC
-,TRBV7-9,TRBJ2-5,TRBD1,CASSRIGGQETQYF,TGTGCCAGCAGCCGAATAGGGGGCCAGGAGACCCAGTACTTC
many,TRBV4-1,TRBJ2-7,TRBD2,CASSQDTTSGREEQYF,TGCGCCAGCAGCCAAGATACTACTAGCGGGAGAGAGGAGCAGTACTTC
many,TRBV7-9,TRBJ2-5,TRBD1,CASSDRTGHQETQYF,TGTGCCAGCAGCGACAGGACAGGGCACCAAGAGACCCAGTACTTC
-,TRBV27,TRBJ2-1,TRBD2,CASTTTERGLYNEQFF,TGTGCCAGCACCACCACGGAGCGGGGTCTCTACAATGAGCAGTTCTTC
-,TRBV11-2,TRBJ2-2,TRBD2,CASSSTPGHTSGGTGELFF,TGTGCCAGCAGCTCCACTCCGGGACACACTAGCGGGGGCACCGGGGAGCTGTTTTTT
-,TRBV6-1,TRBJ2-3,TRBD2,CASRQTPSGTDTQYF,TGTGCCAGCAGACAAACCCCTAGCGGTACAGATACGCAGTATTTT
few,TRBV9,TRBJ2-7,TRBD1,CASSVPPDRSLYEQYF,TGTGCCAGCAGCGTTCCCCCGGACAGGAGCCTCTACGAGCAGTACTTC
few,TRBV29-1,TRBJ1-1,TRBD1,CSAQQEKTGSNTEAFF,TGCAGCGCCCAACAAGAAAAGACAGGGTCGAACACTGAAGCTTTCTTT
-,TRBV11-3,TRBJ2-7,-,CASSLRDTPYEQYF,TGTGCCAGCAGCTTACGGGACACTCCCTACGAGCAGTACTTC